A selection of T cell receptor beta chains follows, all from one sample in a study of cytomegalovirus exposure and HLA in healthy donors. Sequenced by immunoSEQ multiplex PCR; TCRdb stores in-frame clones only, minus some. This sample carries over 250,000 clones, 65% to 85% of them seen once, and the ten largest clones take over 2%. Sequences were obtained from PBMCs. The receptors derive from a female donor in good health and CMV-seronegative. CDR3s include the opening cysteine and the closing phenylalanine or tryptophan. The D gene is left open where the match is weak. Rows give clone size only sometimes, using once, few, many, or a class for an expanded clone.

v_gene	j_gene	abundance	len	d_gene	CDR3aa	CDR3nt
TRBV7-2	TRBJ2-5	few	18	TRBD2	CASSFDHRGGRGGETQYF	TGTGCCAGCAGCTTTGACCATCGGGGGGGAAGAGGCGGGGAGACCCAGTACTTC
TRBV6-5	TRBJ2-7	-	15	-	CASSRQAGTSYEQYF	TGTGCCAGCAGCCGCCAAGCGGGTACATCCTACGAGCAGTACTTC
TRBV7-9	TRBJ2-7	-	15	TRBD1	CASSLDRDRGFEQYF	TGTGCCAGCAGCTTGGACCGGGACAGGGGTTTCGAGCAGTACTTC
TRBV18	TRBJ2-5	-	14	-	CASSLPIRGETQYF	TGTGCCAGCTCCCTCCCCATCAGAGGAGAGACCCAGTACTTC
TRBV10-2	TRBJ1-1	-	12	-	CASPQGNTEAFF	TGCGCCAGTCCTCAGGGAAACACTGAAGCTTTCTTT
TRBV10-2	TRBJ1-1	-	16	TRBD1	CASSDSPRGPNTEAFF	TGCGCCAGCAGTGACAGTCCCAGGGGGCCGAACACTGAAGCTTTCTTT
TRBV28	TRBJ1-1	-	14	-	CASSSRLNRTEAFF	TGTGCCAGCAGTTCCCGACTGAACCGCACTGAAGCTTTCTTT
TRBV13	TRBJ2-5	-	15	TRBD1	CASSPRDRGMVTQYF	TGTGCCAGCAGCCCAAGGGACAGGGGGATGGTGACCCAGTACTTC
TRBV14	TRBJ2-7	-	16	TRBD1	CASSQEVGTGGLEQYF	TGTGCCAGCAGCCAAGAGGTCGGGACAGGGGGCCTCGAGCAGTACTTC
TRBV6-6	TRBJ2-2	-	16	TRBD1	CASSRGTGGLTGELFF	TGTGCCAGCAGCCGAGGGACAGGGGGACTGACCGGGGAGCTGTTTTTT
TRBV29-1	TRBJ1-2	few	12	TRBD1	CSTLTGSYGYTF	TGCAGCACTTTGACAGGGTCCTATGGCTACACCTTC
TRBV15	TRBJ1-3	few	15	-	CATSRQGLTGNTIYF	TGTGCCACCAGCAGACAGGGTTTAACTGGAAACACCATATATTTT
TRBV7-2	TRBJ2-3	-	15	TRBD2	CASSLQAGDTDTQYF	TGTGCCAGCAGCTTACAAGCGGGAGACACAGATACGCAGTATTTT
TRBV6-5	TRBJ2-7	-	13	-	CASESGSTYEQYF	TGTGCCAGCGAGAGCGGTTCTACCTACGAGCAGTACTTC
TRBV29-1	TRBJ2-7	-	14	TRBD2	CSVNSGGSSYEQYF	TGCAGCGTTAATAGCGGGGGAAGCTCCTACGAGCAGTACTTC
TRBV6-5	TRBJ2-7	-	14	TRBD2	CASRTNSGIYEQYF	TGTGCCAGCAGGACGAATAGCGGGATCTACGAGCAGTACTTC
TRBV27	TRBJ2-3	once	15	-	CASSGTLQGSDTQYF	TGTGCCAGCAGTGGAACTCTACAGGGATCCGATACGCAGTATTTT
TRBV2	TRBJ1-1	-	17	TRBD1	CAILSRDREGTYTEAFF	TGTGCCATTCTTTCGAGGGACAGGGAAGGGACATACACTGAAGCTTTCTTT
TRBV29-1	TRBJ2-1	-	12	-	CSVVAGAREQFF	TGCAGCGTTGTAGCAGGGGCAAGAGAGCAGTTCTTC
TRBV5-6	TRBJ2-5	-	15	TRBD2	CASSSGLAEQETQYF	TGTGCCAGCAGCTCCGGACTAGCGGAACAAGAGACCCAGTACTTC
TRBV7-9	TRBJ1-5	few	16	-	CSSSSGGGALNQPQHF	TGTTCCAGCAGCTCGGGCGGGGGGGCTCTTAATCAGCCCCAGCATTTT
TRBV6-5	TRBJ2-2	-	14	TRBD2	CASSYRTSPGELFF	TGTGCCAGCAGTTACCGGACTAGTCCCGGGGAGCTGTTTTTT
TRBV28	TRBJ1-5	-	14	TRBD1	CASSTGGAGQPQHF	TGTGCCAGCAGTACAGGGGGCGCCGGTCAGCCCCAGCATTTT
TRBV11-3	TRBJ2-7	-	13	-	CASSLQVTYEQYF	TGTGCCAGCAGCTTACAGGTAACCTACGAGCAGTACTTC
TRBV5-4	TRBJ2-7	-	14	-	CASSSSTGIYEQYF	TGTGCCAGCAGCTCGTCAACAGGGATCTACGAGCAGTACTTC
TRBV7-9	TRBJ2-1	-	13	-	CASSLGGWDEQFF	TGTGCCAGCAGCTTAGGAGGATGGGATGAGCAGTTCTTC
TRBV5-1	TRBJ2-3	-	14	-	CASGGLPSTDTQYF	TGCGCCAGCGGCGGACTACCTAGCACAGATACGCAGTATTTT
TRBV28	TRBJ2-4	-	15	-	CASSIMTGVKNIQYF	TGTGCCAGCAGTATTATGACGGGGGTCAAAAACATTCAGTACTTC
TRBV7-9	TRBJ1-1	-	13	-	CSSSSTENTEAFF	TGTTCCAGCAGCTCTACAGAGAACACTGAAGCTTTCTTT
TRBV7-9	TRBJ2-2	few	13	-	CSSSRQNTGELFF	TGTTCCAGCAGCAGACAGAACACCGGGGAGCTGTTTTTT
TRBV18	TRBJ2-5	-	14	-	CASSTTLGSEDRYF	TGTGCCAGCTCAACTACCCTCGGTAGCGAGGACCGGTACTTC
TRBV4-2	TRBJ2-1	-	15	TRBD2	CASSPGGGVGNEQFF	TGTGCCAGCAGCCCGGGGGGGGGCGTGGGCAATGAGCAGTTCTTC
TRBV4-1	TRBJ2-3	few	15	-	CASSQDGASTDTQYF	TGCGCCAGCAGCCAAGATGGAGCGAGCACAGATACGCAGTATTTT
TRBV28	TRBJ2-3	few	15	-	CASSSDSPGRDTQYF	TGTGCCAGCAGTTCGGACTCACCTGGTAGAGATACGCAGTATTTT
TRBV6-1	TRBJ2-5	-	14	-	CASWGGGVGETQYF	TGTGCCAGCTGGGGAGGCGGGGTTGGGGAGACCCAGTACTTC
TRBV6-5	TRBJ2-7	-	15	-	CASSYSGSATYEQYF	TGTGCCAGCAGTTACTCGGGTAGCGCAACCTACGAGCAGTACTTC
TRBV14	TRBJ1-2	once	16	-	CASSHDSGIRLYGYTF	TGTGCCAGCAGCCATGACTCAGGGATCCGCCTCTATGGCTACACCTTC
TRBV2	TRBJ2-7	-	13	TRBD2	CASRLADYYEQYF	TGTGCCAGTAGACTAGCAGATTACTACGAGCAGTACTTC
TRBV7-2	TRBJ2-1	-	16	TRBD2	CASSAGSSGSANKQFF	TGTGCCAGCAGCGCCGGTTCTAGCGGGAGTGCCAATAAGCAGTTCTTC
TRBV30	TRBJ2-3	-	11	-	CAWSGVDTQYF	TGTGCCTGGAGCGGAGTAGATACGCAGTATTTT
TRBV6-6	TRBJ1-1	-	14	-	CASSLQGLGTEAFF	TGTGCCAGCAGCCTTCAGGGCTTGGGCACTGAAGCTTTCTTT
TRBV20-1	TRBJ2-5	-	11	-	CSASLQETQYF	TGCAGTGCTAGTTTACAAGAGACCCAGTACTTC
TRBV6-5	TRBJ2-7	-	15	TRBD2	CASSYSRDYSYEQYF	TGTGCCAGCAGTTATTCCCGGGACTACTCCTACGAGCAGTACTTC
TRBV11-2	TRBJ2-1	-	17	TRBD2	CASSLTTGTRGNNEQFF	TGTGCCAGCAGCTTGACAACCGGGACTAGGGGGAACAATGAGCAGTTCTTC
TRBV27	TRBJ1-1	-	16	-	CASSPYLPGLDTEAFF	TGTGCCAGCAGTCCATACCTCCCGGGTTTAGACACTGAAGCTTTCTTT
TRBV10-2	TRBJ1-3	-	15	-	CASTKGGNTGNTIYF	TGCGCCAGCACCAAGGGAGGGAATACTGGAAACACCATATATTTT
TRBV30	TRBJ1-1	-	15	-	CACPRRQGRNAEAFF	TGTGCCTGTCCCCGACGGCAGGGCCGGAACGCTGAAGCTTTCTTT
TRBV14	TRBJ1-2	-	15	TRBD1	CASSQVGTGNYGYTF	TGTGCCAGCAGCCAAGTCGGGACAGGGAACTATGGCTACACCTTC
TRBV27	TRBJ2-5	few	16	TRBD2	CASSLSGTSGQETQYF	TGTGCCAGCAGTTTATCGGGGACTAGCGGGCAAGAGACCCAGTACTTC
TRBV7-9	TRBJ2-7	-	14	TRBD2	CASSRTSGGYEQYF	TGTGCCAGCAGCCGAACTAGCGGGGGCTACGAGCAGTACTTC
TRBV27	TRBJ2-4	few	18	TRBD2	CASNQELAGERTKNIQYF	TGTGCCAGCAATCAAGAACTAGCGGGAGAAAGGACCAAAAACATTCAGTACTTC
TRBV9	TRBJ1-5	-	16	-	CASSVGAADSNQPQHF	TGTGCCAGCAGCGTAGGCGCGGCGGATAGCAATCAGCCCCAGCATTTT
TRBV2	TRBJ1-5	-	13	-	CAGGPGNNQPQHF	TGTGCCGGTGGCCCCGGGAACAATCAGCCCCAGCATTTT
TRBV7-9	TRBJ2-1	-	16	TRBD2	CASSLALAGPYNEQFF	TGTGCCAGCAGCTTAGCGTTAGCGGGGCCCTACAATGAGCAGTTCTTC
TRBV4-1	TRBJ2-3	-	18	TRBD2	CASSQDVGGRFVPDTQYF	TGCGCCAGCAGCCAAGATGTCGGCGGGAGATTTGTTCCAGATACGCAGTATTTT
TRBV12-5	TRBJ2-7	few	12	TRBD1	CARNGQDYEQYF	TGTGCTCGGAACGGACAGGACTACGAGCAGTACTTC
TRBV19	TRBJ2-3	-	15	-	CASSIPQVGTDTQYF	TGTGCCAGTAGTATCCCGCAGGTCGGCACAGATACGCAGTATTTT